The 20 T cell receptor beta chains below all came from one sample that was sequenced in a study of PD-1 blockade in classical Hodgkin lymphoma. Sequencing used immunoSEQ multiplex PCR; TCRdb keeps in-frame clones, though not all of them. The sample includes some 10,000 clones, 80% to 85% of them seen just once. All the patients suffered relapse after autologous stem cell transplantation, and brentuximab vedotin exposure differed. Thawed PBMCs were subjected to magnetic negative selection, which yielded isolated CD8+ T cells. The sample consisted of CD8+ T cells from blood, taken at baseline. The source of these receptors is a human donor with classical Hodgkin lymphoma.

The gene calls are TRBV4-1 and TRBJ2-7; no firm D call. Trimming took off 1 base at V and 2 bases at J, with 15 bases between the two ends. There are 16 residues in the CDR3. Germline values: CDR1 MGHRA, CDR2 YSYEKL. CDR3 protein: CASSQVPTAPAYEQYF. The CDR3 DNA reads TGCGCCAGCAGCCAAGTCCCGACCGCTCCCGCCTACGAGCAGTACTTC.

The chain recombines TRBV11-2 with TRBJ2-3, with a weak D call TRBD2 (5 bases). V dropped 3 bases and J dropped 2 bases, with 15 bases sitting between them. The germline gives CDR1 SGHAT, CDR2 FQNNGV. The CDR3 spans 16 residues. As DNA, the CDR3 is TGTGCCAGCAGCTTCGTGAGGCTAGCCTTCACAGATACGCAGTATTTT. Amino acids: CASSFVRLAFTDTQYF. Supplemented by reference TRBV11-2 and TRBJ2-3, the full variable domain reads EAGVAQSPRYKIIEKRQSVAFWCNPISGHATLYWYQQILGQGPKLLIQFQNNGVVDDSQLPKDRFSAERLKGVDSTLKIQPAKLEDSAVYLCASSFVRLAFTDTQYFGPGTRLTVL.

The chain is built from TRBV30 and TRBJ1-1; 10 bases line up with TRBD1. Germline lookup yields CDR1 GTSNPN and CDR2 SVGIG (reference sequence). With V trimmed by 3 bases and J by 6 bases, 7 bases remained unmatched. This CDR3 is built from 14 residues. DNA of the CDR3: TGTGCCTGGAGGCCTCAGACAGGGGGCCCTGAAGCTTTCTTT. Its protein product is CAWRPQTGGPEAFF.

The chain combines TRBV15 with TRBJ1-5, with D maybe TRBD1 (5 bases). The germline V gene encodes CDR1 LNHNV and CDR2 YYDKDF (reference sequence). Trimming pared 3 bases from V and 6 bases from J, leaving 15 bases between. The CDR3 has 15 amino acids. The DNA of the CDR3 is TGTGCCACCAGCAGGATTGGGACTACGGGTCAGCCCCAGCATTTT. Residues: CATSRIGTTGQPQHF.

The genes are TRBV14 and TRBJ2-1, with D perhaps TRBD2 (5 bases). Deletions cut 3 bases from V and 7 bases from J, with 16 bases between. This CDR3 has 15 residues. CDR1 is SGHDN and CDR2 is FVKESK in the germline V gene. The CDR3 spells CASSQFLGERNEQFF. The CDR3, as DNA: TGTGCCAGCAGCCAGTTCTTGGGAGAAAGGAATGAGCAGTTCTTC.

This chain connects TRBV5-6 to TRBJ2-7; D gene ambiguous. The ends were cut back, 1 base at V and 3 bases at J, with 11 bases in the middle. CDR3 length equals 14 residues. Germline V gene sequence: CDR1 SGHDT, CDR2 YYEEEE. CDR3: CASSLKASDYEQYF. The CDR3 bases are TGTGCCAGCAGCTTGAAGGCAAGTGACTACGAGCAGTACTTC.

This chain joins TRBV6-5 and TRBJ2-1, with 7 nucleotides matching TRBD2. The germline V gene encodes CDR1 MNHEY and CDR2 SVGAGI. The V and J ends lost 5 bases and 6 bases, in that order; junction bases with no gene match: 4. This CDR3 has 13 amino acids. In nucleotides, the CDR3 is TGTGCCAGCAGTGTCAGCGGGGCCAATGAGCAGTTCTTC. This translates into CASSVSGANEQFF.

This clone was detected only a few times. The V gene is TRBV30, the J gene TRBJ1-1; D is uncertain. The CDR3 is made up of 11 amino acids. Germline values: CDR1 GTSNPN, CDR2 SVGIG (reference sequence). V gave up 3 bases and J gave up 1 base, with 3 bases separating them. CDR3 coding DNA: TGTGCCTGGAGGCGGAACACTGAAGCTTTCTTT. It codes for CAWRRNTEAFF.

The chain is built from TRBV6-1 and TRBJ2-7; D call uncertain. Trimming took off 4 bases at V and 2 bases at J, with 18 bases between the two ends. Germline-derived CDR1 and CDR2 are MNHNS and SASEGT. The CDR3 extends over 16 amino acids. The CDR3 nucleotides are TGTGCCAGCAGTGCGTTTAAGGCAGTTTCCCCCTACGAGCAGTACTTC. It encodes CASSAFKAVSPYEQYF.

The V gene is TRBV19, the J gene TRBJ1-2, with 8 bases matching TRBD1. The CDR3 has 13 residues. Germline V lookup: CDR1 LNHDA, CDR2 SQIVND (reference sequence). V gave up 4 bases and J gave up 8 bases; unmatched junction bases: 6. The CDR3, as DNA: TGTGCCAGTAGTACCACAGGGGGTTACGGCTACACCTTC. Translated: CASSTTGGYGYTF. The complete variable domain, with remaining parts taken from reference TRBV19 and TRBJ1-2, reads DGGITQSPKYLFRKEGQNVTLSCEQNLNHDAMYWYRQDPGQGLRLIYYSQIVNDFQKGDIAEGYSVSREKKESFPLTVTSAQKNPTAFYLCASSTTGGYGYTFGSGTRLTVV.

The chain is built from TRBV30 and TRBJ1-1; 9 nucleotides align to TRBD1. CDR1 and CDR2 (germline): GTSNPN, SVGIG (reference sequence). CDR3 length: 15 residues. The V segment lost 4 bases and the J segment 0 bases; nucleotides outside the gene matches: 6. CDR3 region: CAWMEGQGMNTEAFF. The CDR3 bases are TGTGCCTGGATGGAGGGACAGGGAATGAACACTGAAGCTTTCTTT.

CDR3 amino acids: CATSWGGDEETQYF. In nucleotides, the CDR3 is TGTGCCACCAGCTGGGGAGGGGATGAAGAGACCCAGTACTTC. The V gene is TRBV19, the J gene TRBJ2-5; 7 nucleotides match TRBD2. This CDR3 comprises 14 residues. The J segment lost 3 bases and the V segment lost 10 bases, leaving 11 bases of the junction unmatched. Per the germline V gene, CDR1 is LNHDA and CDR2 is SQIVND (reference sequence).

This chain links TRBV5-8 with TRBJ2-7; D may be TRBD1 (5 bases). The V gene lost 4 bases and the J gene lost 5 bases, with 16 bases spanning the gap. The germline V gene has CDR1 SGHTS and CDR2 YDEGEE. The length of the CDR3 is 14 residues. As DNA, the CDR3 is TGTGCCAGCAGCCCGGTACCCAGGGCCCACGAGCAGTACTTC. Its protein is CASSPVPRAHEQYF.

The V call is TRBV18, the J call TRBJ2-7; no reliable D call. V gave up 2 bases and J gave up 6 bases, with 17 bases separating them. CDR1 and CDR2 from the germline V gene are KGHSH and LQKENI. The CDR3 has 15 amino acids. The CDR3 DNA sequence: TGTGCCAGCTCACCAGCGCCAGGACCCACTTTCGAGCAGTACTTC. It translates to CASSPAPGPTFEQYF. Full variable domain (outside the CDR3, taken from reference TRBV18 and TRBJ2-7): NAGVMQNPRHLVRRRGQEARLRCSPMKGHSHVYWYRQLPEEGLKFMVYLQKENIIDESGMPKERFSAEFPKEGPSILRIQQVVRGDSAAYFCASSPAPGPTFEQYFGPGTRLTVT.

The chain has TRBV14 and TRBJ2-7; D remains unclear. Germline V gives CDR1 SGHDN, CDR2 FVKESK. The CDR3 is 12 residues long. The V end was cut by 4 bases, the J end by 3 bases, with 7 bases between. This CDR3 is CASSLAGYEQYF. In DNA, the CDR3 is TGTGCCAGCAGCCTGGCAGGCTACGAGCAGTACTTC.

The chain links TRBV29-1 to TRBJ1-1, with D unresolved. The CDR3 has 12 amino acids. Trimming cost V 1 base and J 4 bases, with 7 bases left between them. Germline lookup yields CDR1 SQVTM and CDR2 ANQGSEA. The CDR3 reads CSVEVGSTEAFF. CDR3 DNA sequence: TGCAGCGTTGAAGTTGGGAGCACTGAAGCTTTCTTT. The full variable domain, completed using reference TRBV29-1 and TRBJ1-1, is SAVISQKPSRDICQRGTSLTIQCQVDSQVTMMFWYRQQPGQSLTLIATANQGSEATYESGFVIDKFPISRPNLTFSTLTVSNMSPEDSSIYLCSVEVGSTEAFFGQGTRLTVV.

This rearrangement joins TRBV13 to TRBJ2-7; weak D call: TRBD2 (7 bases). Deletions cut 2 bases from V and 1 base from J, with 18 bases between. The CDR3 loop spans 17 amino acids. Germline lookup yields CDR1 PRHDT and CDR2 FYEKMQ (reference sequence). In nucleotides, the CDR3 is TGTGCCAGCAGCTTACAGGGAGGGGGAGGGCCTTCCTACGAGCAGTACTTC. Amino acids: CASSLQGGGGPSYEQYF. Looking up the rest from reference TRBV13 and TRBJ2-7 gives the full variable domain: AAGVIQSPRHLIKEKRETATLKCYPIPRHDTVYWYQQGPGQDPQFLISFYEKMQSDKGSIPDRFSAQQFSDYHSELNMSSLELGDSALYFCASSLQGGGGPSYEQYFGPGTRLTVT.

The chain uses TRBV4-2 and TRBJ2-7, with 9 positions matching TRBD2. J was trimmed by 1 base and V by 1 base; bases with no gene match: 11. From germline, CDR1 is LGHNA and CDR2 YNFKEQ. The CDR3 runs 18 residues. This CDR3 reads CASSQGPITSGFSYEQYF. CDR3 DNA: TGTGCCAGCAGCCAAGGCCCGATTACTAGCGGGTTTTCCTACGAGCAGTACTTC.

V usage is TRBV2 and J usage is TRBJ1-1; the D gene is possibly TRBD1 (5 bases). The CDR3 is made up of 12 amino acids. Germline assignment: CDR1 SNHLY and CDR2 FYNNEI. The ends were cut back, 9 bases at V and 1 base at J, with 9 bases in the middle. The CDR3 coding sequence is TGTGCCAGTCGGGGACCGAACACTGAAGCTTTCTTT. Protein: CASRGPNTEAFF.

The chain recombines TRBV7-9 with TRBJ1-1, with a weak D call TRBD1 (5 bases). The CDR3 extends over 17 amino acids. CDR1 and CDR2 (germline): SEHNR, FQNEAQ (reference sequence). Trimming cost V 1 base and J 1 base, with 16 bases left between them. The CDR3 DNA is TGTGCCAGCAGCTTAGTTAGTCGTCCGGGGGGGAACACTGAAGCTTTCTTT. Encoded protein: CASSLVSRPGGNTEAFF.